The 30 T cell receptor beta chains listed next were all sequenced from one sample in a study of blood T cell repertoires in COVID-19 (dated by TCRdb to 2019 to 2021). Libraries were made using the immunoSEQ multiplex PCR assay. Imported from immuneACCESS, the table was reduced by TCRdb to in-frame sequences with V and J called. These copies leave out some clones; in studies compared against another copy, an unresolved V gene accounts for under half, and the cause of the remainder is not known. The sample contains 190,000 or so clones, more than 70% of them found a single time. The ten largest clones capture about 4% of the sample. The sample consisted of peripheral blood. Receptors originate from a woman aged 25-40 years with acute or convalescent COVID-19.

The chain links TRBV25-1 to TRBJ2-2; 8 bases agree with TRBD2. CDR1 and CDR2 from the germline V gene are MGHDK and SYGVNS. V lost 3 bases, J lost 6 bases, and 9 bases stayed unmatched. CDR3 length equals 16 residues. CDR3 in DNA: TGTGCCAGCAGTGACTTTATGGGACTAGAGGCCGGGGAGCTGTTTTTT. This translates into CASSDFMGLEAGELFF. Drawing the rest from reference TRBV25-1 and TRBJ2-2, the complete variable domain is EADIYQTPRYLVIGTGKKITLECSQTMGHDKMYWYQQDPGMELHLIHYSYGVNSTEKGDLSSESTVSRIRTEHFPLTLESARPSHTSQYLCASSDFMGLEAGELFFGEGSRLTVL.

The CDR3 loop reads CASSQLGGLTGELFF. The CDR3 bases are TGTGCCAGCAGCCAATTAGGAGGCTTGACCGGGGAGCTGTTTTTT. V gene TRBV16 combines with J gene TRBJ2-2, with a possible D match to TRBD2 (5 bases). This CDR3 spans 15 amino acids. V was clipped by 1 base and J by 5 bases, with 11 bases between them. Germline lookup yields CDR1 KGHSY and CDR2 FQNENV.

The V gene is TRBV5-6, the J gene TRBJ2-7; unclear D gene. This CDR3 comprises 13 residues. Germline CDR1 SGHDT, CDR2 YYEEEE. Trimming took off 0 bases at V and 6 bases at J, with 10 bases between the two ends. Here the CDR3 reads CASSLGPAGEQYF. The CDR3 region has the DNA TGTGCCAGCAGCTTGGGTCCCGCCGGCGAGCAGTACTTC.

The rearrangement joins TRBV30 to TRBJ2-5; D unclear. Germline V CDR1 and CDR2: GTSNPN, SVGIG (reference sequence). V shed 0 bases and J shed 3 bases, with 8 bases lying between them. CDR3 length equals 13 residues. The CDR3 loop reads CAWSVQPKETQYF. CDR3 coding DNA: TGTGCCTGGAGTGTACAGCCAAAAGAGACCCAGTACTTC.

This chain connects TRBV13 to TRBJ2-6, with D hard to call. The germline V gene has CDR1 PRHDT and CDR2 FYEKMQ (reference sequence). V gave up 3 bases and J gave up 1 base, with 7 bases separating them. The CDR3 is made up of 15 amino acids. The CDR3 DNA reads as TGTGCCAGCAGCTTTTTCCTTTCTGGGGCCAACGTCCTGACTTTC. It is translated as CASSFFLSGANVLTF. The variable domain in full, with the rest retrieved from reference TRBV13 and TRBJ2-6, is AAGVIQSPRHLIKEKRETATLKCYPIPRHDTVYWYQQGPGQDPQFLISFYEKMQSDKGSIPDRFSAQQFSDYHSELNMSSLELGDSALYFCASSFFLSGANVLTFGAGSRLTVL.

This rearrangement joins TRBV28 to TRBJ1-2; a possible D gene is TRBD1 (6 bases). Trimming cost V 2 bases and J 8 bases, with 9 bases left between them. Germline CDR1 and CDR2: MDHEN and SYDVKM. The CDR3 spans 12 residues. CDR3 amino acids: CASSLAQGGYTF. The CDR3 DNA reads TGTGCCAGCAGTTTAGCCCAGGGGGGCTACACCTTC.

CDR3 sequence: CASSLAIGPSGAELFF. The CDR3, as DNA: TGTGCCAGCAGCTTAGCGATAGGGCCTAGCGGAGCGGAGCTGTTTTTT. The gene calls are TRBV7-6 and TRBJ2-2, with 7 bases aligning to TRBD2. Germline CDR1 is SGHVS and CDR2 is FNYEAQ. Germline trimming cut 0 bases from V and 10 bases from J; bases unmatched to any gene: 11. The CDR3 is 16 amino acids.

This chain joins TRBV5-4 and TRBJ2-7; the match to TRBD1 covers 9 bases. This CDR3 region has 13 residues. J lost 8 bases, V lost 5 bases, and 8 bases had no gene match. Germline-derived CDR1 and CDR2 are SGHNT and YYREEE (reference sequence). The CDR3 loop is CASRHGTGIKQYF. The CDR3 bases are TGTGCCAGCAGACACGGGACAGGGATTAAGCAGTACTTC.

The chain recombines TRBV29-1 with TRBJ2-5, with D tentatively TRBD2 (5 bases). The CDR3 totals 13 residues. The germline CDR1 and CDR2 sequences are SQVTM and ANQGSEA. V lost 5 bases to trimming and J lost 4 bases, with 14 bases between them. In nucleotides, the CDR3 is TGCAGCGTTTCCCCTGATGGGAGAGAGACCCAGTACTTC. Translation gives CSVSPDGRETQYF.

The gene calls are TRBV2 and TRBJ1-5; a possible D gene is TRBD1 (5 bases). The ends were cut back, 7 bases at V and 4 bases at J, with 11 bases in the middle. The CDR3 spans 13 residues. Germline CDR1 SNHLY, CDR2 FYNNEI. For the CDR3, the DNA is TGTGCCAGCAATGTGGAGGGGAATCAGCCCCAGCATTTT. This codes for CASNVEGNQPQHF.

The chain joins TRBV7-2 to TRBJ2-7; tentative D call: TRBD2 (5 bases). Germline CDR1 reads SGHTA; CDR2 reads FQGNSA. Between the trimmed V and J ends, which lost 10 bases and 3 bases, there was a span of 13 bases. This CDR3 comprises 12 residues. CDR3 in amino acids: CATGGPNYEQYF. CDR3 nucleotide sequence: TGTGCCACCGGAGGCCCCAACTACGAGCAGTACTTC.

This chain uses TRBV25-1 with TRBJ1-2, with unresolved D. Per germline, CDR1 MGHDK and CDR2 SYGVNS. V was shortened by 2 bases and J by 10 bases, with 17 bases between the two germline ends. The CDR3 consists of 14 residues. The CDR3 DNA reads as TGTGCCAGCAGTGAAGGAGGTGAAATTGGATCCTACACCTTC. Its translation is CASSEGGEIGSYTF.

The J gene is TRBJ2-1, the V gene TRBV28; D not certain. The CDR3 has 13 residues. The germline V gene has CDR1 MDHEN and CDR2 SYDVKM. Trimming pared 3 bases from V and 3 bases from J, leaving 6 bases between. The CDR3: CASSLPSYNEQFF. CDR3 nucleotides: TGTGCCAGCAGTTTGCCGAGCTACAATGAGCAGTTCTTC.

In DNA form, the CDR3 reads TGTGCCAGCAGCGCCCGTAGGGGAGTAGCGGCAGATACGCAGTATTTT. Residues: CASSARRGVAADTQYF. V and J are TRBV7-2 and TRBJ2-3; maybe TRBD2 (6 bases). The CDR3 has 16 amino acids. Germline V lookup: CDR1 SGHTA, CDR2 FQGNSA. V was trimmed by 5 bases and J by 4 bases, leaving 19 bases between them.

The gene calls are TRBV6-1 and TRBJ1-1; D may be TRBD1 (6 bases). Trimming cost V 2 bases and J 1 base, with 11 bases left between them. CDR1 and CDR2 from the germline V gene are MNHNS and SASEGT. The CDR3 length is 15 residues. Written as DNA, the CDR3 is TGTGCCAGCAGTGAATTGGGGGCCGGGAACACTGAAGCTTTCTTT. Translating gives CASSELGAGNTEAFF.

The J gene is TRBJ1-4, the V gene TRBV5-1; 9 bases are shared with TRBD1. Germline assignment: CDR1 SGHRS and CDR2 YFSETQ. The CDR3 has 17 amino acids. Losses at the gene ends were 0 bases for V and 0 bases for J; bases not matched to a gene: 3. This CDR3 reads CASSLGGQGSTNEKLFF. The CDR3 DNA reads as TGCGCCAGCAGCTTGGGTGGACAGGGGTCAACTAATGAAAAACTGTTTTTT.

This chain connects TRBV9 to TRBJ2-1, with D hard to call. V gave up 0 bases and J gave up 6 bases, with 7 bases separating them. From germline, CDR1 is SGDLS and CDR2 YYNGEE. CDR3 length: 13 residues. The DNA for the CDR3 is TGTGCCAGCAGCGTAGGTCCCATCAATGAGCAGTTCTTC. Amino acid sequence: CASSVGPINEQFF.

The V and J genes are TRBV4-2 and TRBJ1-1; D not certain. Trimming left V 1 base short and J 7 bases short, with 4 bases between. Germline V gives CDR1 LGHNA, CDR2 YNFKEQ. CDR3 length equals 11 residues. CDR3 sequence: CASSQVSEAFF. CDR3 nucleotide sequence: TGTGCCAGCAGCCAAGTGAGTGAAGCTTTCTTT.

This sequence joins TRBV28 and TRBJ1-2, with 11 bases lining up with TRBD1. Germline loops: CDR1 MDHEN, CDR2 SYDVKM. Trimming at V came to 6 bases and at J to 7 bases, leaving 7 bases not matched to a gene. The CDR3 is made up of 14 amino acids. The CDR3 loop is CASRWGQGESGYTF. The CDR3 DNA reads as TGTGCCAGCAGGTGGGGACAGGGGGAGTCTGGCTACACCTTC.

The chain links TRBV5-1 to TRBJ2-1; D possibly corresponds to TRBD2 (6 bases). V was cut by 0 bases and J by 5 bases, with 15 bases left in between. Per the germline V gene, CDR1 is SGHRS and CDR2 is YFSETQ. This CDR3 has 16 amino acids. CDR3 nucleotides: TGCGCCAGCAGCTTGGCCGGGAGTAGACCTCACAATGAGCAGTTCTTC. This sequence encodes CASSLAGSRPHNEQFF.

The sample holds a few counts of this clone. V usage is TRBV2 and J usage is TRBJ1-4; possibly TRBD1 for D (6 bases). V lost 8 bases and J 8 bases, leaving 18 bases between the germline ends. Per germline, CDR1 SNHLY and CDR2 FYNNEI. CDR3 length: 14 amino acids. This CDR3 reads CASGLGAGVEKLFF. CDR3 nucleotide sequence: TGTGCCAGCGGGTTGGGGGCGGGCGTCGAAAAACTGTTTTTT.

The CDR3 sequence is CASNQLTHYGYTF. The CDR3 DNA is TGTGCCAGCAATCAACTGACTCACTATGGCTACACCTTC. The chain combines TRBV28 with TRBJ1-2; D ambiguous. The germline gives CDR1 MDHEN, CDR2 SYDVKM. Trimming stripped 7 bases from V and 3 bases from J, with 12 bases between. CDR3 length equals 13 residues.

The chain employs TRBV5-1 and TRBJ2-3; TRBD1 is a possible D gene (6 bases). V dropped 1 base and J dropped 2 bases, with 14 bases sitting between them. There are 16 residues in the CDR3. The germline V gene has CDR1 SGHRS and CDR2 YFSETQ. The CDR3 bases are TGCGCCAGCAGCTTGTTGGCAGGACAGAACACAGATACGCAGTATTTT. Amino acid sequence: CASSLLAGQNTDTQYF.

The chain uses TRBV20-1 and TRBJ1-4, with D possibly matching TRBD1 (5 bases). The CDR3 extends over 14 amino acids. Trimming removed 6 bases at V and 0 bases at J, with 11 bases between. Germline CDR1 and CDR2: DFQATT and SNEGSKA (reference sequence). The CDR3 DNA sequence: TGCAGTGCCAGTCGGGGGGCAACTAATGAAAAACTGTTTTTT. This sequence encodes CSASRGATNEKLFF.

V is TRBV29-1 and J is TRBJ2-2; D remains unclear. Germline CDR1 and CDR2: SQVTM and ANQGSEA. Between the trimmed V and J ends, which lost 0 bases and 5 bases, there was a span of 7 bases. This CDR3 contains 13 residues. CDR3 amino acids: CSVEDLRTGELFF. For the CDR3, the DNA is TGCAGCGTTGAAGATTTGAGGACCGGGGAGCTGTTTTTT.

This clone came up once. The chain has TRBV19 and TRBJ2-1; 8 positions agree with TRBD2. V lost 4 bases, J lost 0 bases, and 23 bases stayed unmatched. Germline loops: CDR1 LNHDA, CDR2 SQIVND (reference sequence). This CDR3 spans 22 amino acids. The CDR3 DNA sequence: TGTGCCAGTAGTACCCCTCGGACAGATAAGTCCTCGACTAGCGTCTCCTACAATGAGCAGTTCTTC. This codes for CASSTPRTDKSSTSVSYNEQFF.

The chain joins TRBV5-1 to TRBJ1-4; 7 positions agree with TRBD1. Germline CDR1 is SGHRS and CDR2 is YFSETQ. V lost 2 bases, J lost 5 bases, and 6 bases stayed unmatched. This CDR3 region has 15 residues. The CDR3 coding sequence is TGCGCCAGCAGCTTCAGACAGGGTTGGAATGAAAAACTGTTTTTT. Translation gives CASSFRQGWNEKLFF. Full variable domain (rest looked up from reference TRBV5-1 and TRBJ1-4): KAGVTQTPRYLIKTRGQQVTLSCSPISGHRSVSWYQQTPGQGLQFLFEYFSETQRNKGNFPGRFSGRQFSNSRSEMNVSTLELGDSALYLCASSFRQGWNEKLFFGSGTQLSVL.

This clone was recorded a few times. V is TRBV5-1 and J is TRBJ1-4, with 10 bases identical to TRBD1. The trim removed 7 bases at V and 4 bases at J, leaving 10 bases unmatched. This CDR3 contains 16 residues. Germline V gene data show CDR1 as SGHRS and CDR2 as YFSETQ. CDR3 nucleotides: TGCGCCAGCGCCATGGGACAGGGGAACATTAATGAAAAACTGTTTTTT. This translates into CASAMGQGNINEKLFF.

The chain uses TRBV5-1 and TRBJ1-4; tentatively, D is TRBD1 (6 bases). V was clipped by 0 bases and J by 8 bases, with 14 bases between them. Per germline, CDR1 SGHRS and CDR2 YFSETQ. CDR3 length: 15 residues. The CDR3: CASSLAWGGREKLFF. CDR3 sequence (DNA): TGCGCCAGCAGCTTGGCCTGGGGGGGCAGGGAAAAACTGTTTTTT.

This clone was detected once. This sequence joins TRBV3-1 (or the pseudogene TRBV3-2) and TRBJ2-7; D is possibly TRBD1 (6 bases). Germline V lookup: CDR1 LGHDT, CDR2 YNNKEL (reference sequence). The germline V and J ends were trimmed by 2 bases and 7 bases, with 12 bases remaining between them. There are 13 residues in the CDR3. CDR3 in DNA: TGTGCCAGCAGCCAACAAAGAGGGGGTGAGCAGTACTTC. This translates into CASSQQRGGEQYF.